The 5 T cell receptor beta chains presented below share a single source sample, sequenced in a study of blood T cell repertoires in COVID-19. Clones were read by immunoSEQ multiplex PCR, and TCRdb kept only the in-frame ones, dropping some. This table has 150,000 to 180,000 clones, about 89% appearing once. Sequenced material: peripheral blood. These TCRs come from a man aged 45-65 years with acute or convalescent COVID-19.

As for this clone: The same CDR3 also results from other DNA sequences found in this sample. The chain couples TRBV7-9 to TRBJ2-2; tentative D call: TRBD2 (6 bases). This CDR3 region has 14 residues. Germline V gene sequence: CDR1 SEHNR, CDR2 FQNEAQ (reference sequence). With 3 bases removed from V and 1 base from J, the gap between germline ends came to 6 bases. The CDR3 DNA sequence: TGTGCCAGCAGCTTGGGGGGGAACACCGGGGAGCTGTTTTTT. It is translated as CASSLGGNTGELFF.

The chain couples TRBV5-6 to TRBJ1-2; TRBD1 agrees at 9 bases. Per germline, CDR1 SGHDT and CDR2 YYEEEE. This CDR3 has 16 amino acids. Losses at the gene ends were 0 bases for V and 8 bases for J; bases not matched to a gene: 11. The CDR3 loop reads CASSLAGGQGIRGYTF. Here the CDR3 DNA reads TGTGCCAGCAGCTTGGCTGGGGGACAGGGTATTAGGGGCTACACCTTC.

The J gene is TRBJ1-6, the V gene TRBV28; the match to TRBD1 covers 7 bases. CDR1 and CDR2 from the germline V gene are MDHEN and SYDVKM. Trimming took 7 bases from V and 8 from J; bases not matched to a gene: 5. CDR3 length: 13 amino acids. CDR3: CASIRDRYSPLHF. CDR3 nucleotide sequence: TGTGCCAGCATCCGGGACAGATATTCACCCCTCCACTTT.

The chain couples TRBV11-2 to TRBJ2-7, with TRBD2 matching 9 bases. The CDR3 totals 15 residues. The J segment lost 3 bases and the V segment lost 6 bases, leaving 9 bases of the junction unmatched. The germline gives CDR1 SGHAT, CDR2 FQNNGV. CDR3 loop: CASSNAGLASYEQYF. In DNA form, the CDR3 reads TGTGCCAGCAGTAATGCGGGACTAGCCAGCTACGAGCAGTACTTC.

J is TRBJ1-4 and V is TRBV30; 9 bases map to TRBD1. V lost 3 bases and J lost 6; bases outside the gene matches: 11. This CDR3 comprises 16 residues. Germline lookup yields CDR1 GTSNPN and CDR2 SVGIG (reference sequence). The CDR3 sequence is CAWSPGTGPAYEKLFF. DNA for the CDR3: TGTGCCTGGAGCCCCGGGACAGGGCCCGCTTATGAAAAACTGTTTTTT.